This T cell receptor beta chain was obtained from a study of T cell repertoires in cytomegalovirus infection. At the level of the study: Carrying CMV and the relevant HLA type showed in public TCR beta signatures. General study findings and limits: Summed frequency of shared TCR beta families picked out CMV carriers who also had the relevant HLA. CMV-specific HLA-C-restricted TCR beta clonotypes dominated the ex vivo response.

TCRdb re-called the reads with MiXCR, one entry per CDR3 protein. The repertoire has about 310,000 distinct CDR3 sequences, 15% to 20% of them found once; the top ten carry around 12%. To note about this clonotype: Antigen unknown.

The CDR3 is 19 amino acids. V lost 4 bases and J lost 2; bases outside the gene matches: 18. Germline-derived CDR1 and CDR2 are SGHKS and YYEKEE (reference sequence). J is TRBJ1-5 and V is TRBV5-5; 7 bases are a match to TRBD1. The sample taken for sequencing was PBMCs. This clonotype was obtained from a human donor in good health (CMV status not recorded). Some clones in this sample may be carry-over from other donors' samples. The chain's CDR3 is CASSPRGESVGYGNQPQHF. CDR3 nucleotides: TGTGCCAGCAGCCCCAGGGGGGAATCGGTTGGGTACGGCAATCAGCCCCAGCATTTT. The whole variable domain, remainder taken from reference TRBV5-5 and TRBJ1-5, is DAGVTQSPTHLIKTRGQQVTLRCSPISGHKSVSWYQQVLGQGPQFIFQYYEKEERGRGNFPDRFSARQFPNYSSELNVNALLLGDSALYLCASSPRGESVGYGNQPQHFGDGTRLSIL.